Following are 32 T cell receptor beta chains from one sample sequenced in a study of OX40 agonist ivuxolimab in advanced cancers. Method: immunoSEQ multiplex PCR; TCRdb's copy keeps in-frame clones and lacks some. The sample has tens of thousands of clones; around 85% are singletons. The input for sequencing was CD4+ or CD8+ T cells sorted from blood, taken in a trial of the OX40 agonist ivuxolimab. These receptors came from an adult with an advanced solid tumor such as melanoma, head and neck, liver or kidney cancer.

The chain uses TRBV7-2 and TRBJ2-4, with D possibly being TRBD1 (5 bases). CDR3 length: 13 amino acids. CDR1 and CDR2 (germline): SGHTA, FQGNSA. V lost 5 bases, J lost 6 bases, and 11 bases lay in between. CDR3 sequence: CASSPRQGNIQYF. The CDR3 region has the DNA TGTGCCAGCAGCCCTAGGCAGGGAAACATTCAGTACTTC. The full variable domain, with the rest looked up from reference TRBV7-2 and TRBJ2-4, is GAGVSQSPSNKVTEKGKDVELRCDPISGHTALYWYRQSLGQGLEFLIYFQGNSAPDKSGLPSDRFSAERTGGSVSTLTIQRTQQEDSAVYLCASSPRQGNIQYFGAGTRLSVL.

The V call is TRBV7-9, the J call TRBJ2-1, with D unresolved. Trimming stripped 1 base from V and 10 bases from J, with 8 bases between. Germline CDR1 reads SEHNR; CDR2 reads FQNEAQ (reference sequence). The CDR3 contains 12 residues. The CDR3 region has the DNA TGTGCCAGCAGCTTAGGGTATCGGGAGCAGTTCTTC. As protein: CASSLGYREQFF.

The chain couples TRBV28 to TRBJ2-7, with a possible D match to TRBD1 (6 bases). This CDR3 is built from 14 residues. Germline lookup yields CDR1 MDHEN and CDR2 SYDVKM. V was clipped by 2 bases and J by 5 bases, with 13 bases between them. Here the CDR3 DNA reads TGTGCCAGCAGTTTAATGGGACAACAGGACGAGCAGTACTTC. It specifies CASSLMGQQDEQYF. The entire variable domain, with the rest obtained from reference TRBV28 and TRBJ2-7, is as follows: DVKVTQSSRYLVKRTGEKVFLECVQDMDHENMFWYRQDPGLGLRLIYFSYDVKMKEKGDIPEGYSVSREKKERFSLILESASTNQTSMYLCASSLMGQQDEQYFGPGTRLTVT.

The DNA of the CDR3 is TGCGCCAGCAGCCAAATACAGGGGGCTAACTATGGCTACACCTTC. Encoded protein: CASSQIQGANYGYTF. J is TRBJ1-2 and V is TRBV4-1, with 8 bases aligning to TRBD1. There are 15 residues in the CDR3. Germline CDR1 MGHRA, CDR2 YSYEKL. The V segment lost 2 bases and the J segment 0 bases; nucleotides outside the gene matches: 2.

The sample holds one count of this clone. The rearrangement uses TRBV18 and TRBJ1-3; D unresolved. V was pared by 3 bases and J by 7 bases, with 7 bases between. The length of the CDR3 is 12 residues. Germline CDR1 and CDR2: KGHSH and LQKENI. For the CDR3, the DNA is TGTGCCAGCTCACCCGTTGCTAACACCATATATTTT. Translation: CASSPVANTIYF. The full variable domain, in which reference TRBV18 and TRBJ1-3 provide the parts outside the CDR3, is NAGVMQNPRHLVRRRGQEARLRCSPMKGHSHVYWYRQLPEEGLKFMVYLQKENIIDESGMPKERFSAEFPKEGPSILRIQQVVRGDSAAYFCASSPVANTIYFGEGSWLTVV.

CDR3 in amino acids: CASSLRFTSYEQYF. CDR3 DNA: TGTGCCAGCAGTTTACGGTTCACGTCCTACGAGCAGTACTTC. This sequence joins TRBV27 and TRBJ2-7; no definite D call. V gave up 2 bases and J gave up 1 base, with 9 bases separating them. The CDR3 has 14 amino acids. Germline V gene sequence: CDR1 MNHEY, CDR2 SMNVEV (reference sequence).

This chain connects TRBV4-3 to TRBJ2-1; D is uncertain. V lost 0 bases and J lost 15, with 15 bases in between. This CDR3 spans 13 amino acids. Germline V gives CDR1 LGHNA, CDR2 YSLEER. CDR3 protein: CASSQDPRTPPFF. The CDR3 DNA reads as TGCGCCAGCAGCCAAGATCCGAGGACCCCCCCGTTCTTC.

CDR3 nucleotides: TGTGCCAGCAGGAAACAGGCTAGCACAGATACGCAGTATTTT. As protein: CASRKQASTDTQYF. The chain carries TRBV7-3 and TRBJ2-3; TRBD1 is a possible D gene (5 bases). The CDR3 covers 14 residues. Trimming stripped 6 bases from V and 0 bases from J, with 10 bases between. Germline CDR1 SGHTA, CDR2 FQGTGA. Drawing the rest from reference TRBV7-3 and TRBJ2-3, the complete variable domain is GAGVSQTPSNKVTEKGKYVELRCDPISGHTALYWYRQSLGQGPEFLIYFQGTGAADDSGLPNDRFFAVRPEGSVSTLKIQRTERGDSAVYLCASRKQASTDTQYFGPGTRLTVL.

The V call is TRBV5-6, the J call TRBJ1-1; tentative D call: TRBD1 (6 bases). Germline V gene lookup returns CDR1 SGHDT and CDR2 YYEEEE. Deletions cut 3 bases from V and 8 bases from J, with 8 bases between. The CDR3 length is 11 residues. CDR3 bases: TGTGCCAGCAGCTGGAGGGGGGAAGCTTTCTTT. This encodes CASSWRGEAFF.

This CDR3 is CASSSPIGVNEKLFF. The CDR3 coding sequence is TGTGCCAGCAGTTCCCCGATAGGCGTGAATGAAAAACTGTTTTTT. The chain employs TRBV28 and TRBJ1-4; the D is unclear. The V end was cut by 4 bases, the J end by 5 bases, with 14 bases between. The CDR3 has 15 amino acids. Per germline, CDR1 MDHEN and CDR2 SYDVKM.

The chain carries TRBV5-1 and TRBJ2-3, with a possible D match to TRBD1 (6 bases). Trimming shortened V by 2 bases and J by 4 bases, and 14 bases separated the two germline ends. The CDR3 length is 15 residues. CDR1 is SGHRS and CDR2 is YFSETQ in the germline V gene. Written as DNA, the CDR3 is TGCGCCAGCAGCTTTTCCCCAGGGGCGTCAGATACGCAGTATTTT. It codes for CASSFSPGASDTQYF. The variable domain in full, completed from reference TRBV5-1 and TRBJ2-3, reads KAGVTQTPRYLIKTRGQQVTLSCSPISGHRSVSWYQQTPGQGLQFLFEYFSETQRNKGNFPGRFSGRQFSNSRSEMNVSTLELGDSALYLCASSFSPGASDTQYFGPGTRLTVL.

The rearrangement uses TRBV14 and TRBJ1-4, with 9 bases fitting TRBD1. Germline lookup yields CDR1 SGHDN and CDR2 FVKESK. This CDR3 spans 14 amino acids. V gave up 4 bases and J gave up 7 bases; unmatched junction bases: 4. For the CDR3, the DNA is TGTGCCAGCAGCCCCCGACAGGGGGTTGAAAAACTGTTTTTT. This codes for CASSPRQGVEKLFF.

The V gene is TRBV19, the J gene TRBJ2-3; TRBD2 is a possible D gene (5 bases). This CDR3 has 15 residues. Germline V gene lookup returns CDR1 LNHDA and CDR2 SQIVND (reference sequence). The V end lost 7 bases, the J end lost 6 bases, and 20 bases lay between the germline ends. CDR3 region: CASTPGGSRLDTQYF. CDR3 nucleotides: TGTGCCAGTACCCCCGGAGGAAGCAGGCTCGATACGCAGTATTTT.

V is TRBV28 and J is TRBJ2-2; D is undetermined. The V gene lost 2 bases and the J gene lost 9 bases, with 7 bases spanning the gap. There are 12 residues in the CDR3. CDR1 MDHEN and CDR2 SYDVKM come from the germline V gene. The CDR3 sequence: CASSLADRELFF. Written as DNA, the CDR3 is TGTGCCAGCAGTTTAGCCGACAGGGAGCTGTTTTTT.

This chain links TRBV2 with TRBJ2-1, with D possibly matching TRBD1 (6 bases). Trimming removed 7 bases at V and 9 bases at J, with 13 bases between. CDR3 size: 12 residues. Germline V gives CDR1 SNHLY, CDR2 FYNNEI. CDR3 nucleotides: TGTGCCAGCAAGGGGGATAGAGGTGAGCAGTTCTTC. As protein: CASKGDRGEQFF.

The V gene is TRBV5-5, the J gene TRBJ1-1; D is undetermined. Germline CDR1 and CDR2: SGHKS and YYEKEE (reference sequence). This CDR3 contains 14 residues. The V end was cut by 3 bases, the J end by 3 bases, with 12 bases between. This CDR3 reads CASSSYGLYTEAFF. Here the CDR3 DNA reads TGTGCCAGCAGCTCCTACGGTCTTTACACTGAAGCTTTCTTT.

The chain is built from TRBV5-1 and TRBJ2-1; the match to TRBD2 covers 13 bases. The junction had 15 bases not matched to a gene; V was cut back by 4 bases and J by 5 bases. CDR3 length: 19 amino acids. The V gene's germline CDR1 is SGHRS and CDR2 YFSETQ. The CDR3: CASSLTLTGTSGINNEQFF. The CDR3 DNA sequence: TGCGCCAGCAGCCTAACATTAACCGGGACTAGCGGGATAAACAATGAGCAGTTCTTC.

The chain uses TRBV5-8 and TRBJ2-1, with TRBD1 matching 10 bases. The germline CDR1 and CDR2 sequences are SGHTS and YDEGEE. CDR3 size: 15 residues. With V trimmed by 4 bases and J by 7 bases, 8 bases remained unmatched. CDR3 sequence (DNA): TGTGCCAGCAGCCTCCGACAGGGGGCGCGTAATGAGCAGTTCTTC. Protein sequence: CASSLRQGARNEQFF.

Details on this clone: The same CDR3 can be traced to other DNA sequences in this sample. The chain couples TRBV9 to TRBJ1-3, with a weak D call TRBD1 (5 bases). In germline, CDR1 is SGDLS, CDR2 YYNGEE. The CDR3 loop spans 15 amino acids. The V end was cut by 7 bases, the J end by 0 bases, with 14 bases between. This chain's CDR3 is CASGSTGGSGNTIYF. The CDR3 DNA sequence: TGTGCCAGCGGATCGACGGGGGGCTCTGGAAACACCATATATTTT.

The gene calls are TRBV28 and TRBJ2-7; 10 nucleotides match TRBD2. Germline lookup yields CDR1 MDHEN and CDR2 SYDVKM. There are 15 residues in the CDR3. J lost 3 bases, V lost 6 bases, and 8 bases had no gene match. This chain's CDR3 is CASRPAGTSDYEQYF. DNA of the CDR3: TGTGCCAGCAGGCCCGCCGGGACTAGCGACTACGAGCAGTACTTC.

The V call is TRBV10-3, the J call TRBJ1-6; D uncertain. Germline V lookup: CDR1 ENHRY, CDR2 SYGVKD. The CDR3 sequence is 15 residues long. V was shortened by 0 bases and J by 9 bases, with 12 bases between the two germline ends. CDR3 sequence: CAISESRGGSSPLHF. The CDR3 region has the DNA TGTGCCATCAGTGAGTCCCGGGGAGGGAGTTCACCCCTCCACTTT.

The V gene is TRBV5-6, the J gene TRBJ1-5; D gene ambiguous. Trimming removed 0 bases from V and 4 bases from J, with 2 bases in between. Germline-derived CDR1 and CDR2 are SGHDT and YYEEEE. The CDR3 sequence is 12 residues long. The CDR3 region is CASSLVNQPQHF. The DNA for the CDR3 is TGTGCCAGCAGCTTGGTTAATCAGCCCCAGCATTTT.

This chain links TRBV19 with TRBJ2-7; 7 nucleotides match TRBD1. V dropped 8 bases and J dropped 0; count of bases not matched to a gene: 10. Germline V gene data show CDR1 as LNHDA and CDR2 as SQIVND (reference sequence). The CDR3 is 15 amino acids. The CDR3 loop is CASSQPGQRSYEQYF. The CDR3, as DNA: TGTGCCAGTTCCCAACCGGGACAGCGCTCCTACGAGCAGTACTTC. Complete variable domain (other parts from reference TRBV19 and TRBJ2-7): DGGITQSPKYLFRKEGQNVTLSCEQNLNHDAMYWYRQDPGQGLRLIYYSQIVNDFQKGDIAEGYSVSREKKESFPLTVTSAQKNPTAFYLCASSQPGQRSYEQYFGPGTRLTVT.

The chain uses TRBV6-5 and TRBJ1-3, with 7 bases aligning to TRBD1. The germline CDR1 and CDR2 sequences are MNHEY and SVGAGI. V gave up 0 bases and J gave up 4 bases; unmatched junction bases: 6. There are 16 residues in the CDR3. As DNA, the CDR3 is TGTGCCAGCAGTTACTCCGACAGGGTGGGAGGAAACACCATATATTTT. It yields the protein CASSYSDRVGGNTIYF.

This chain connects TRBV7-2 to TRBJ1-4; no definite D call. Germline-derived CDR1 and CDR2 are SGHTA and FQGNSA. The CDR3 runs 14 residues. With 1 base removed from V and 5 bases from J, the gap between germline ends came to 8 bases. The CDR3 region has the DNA TGTGCCAGCAGCTTAGGAGTCCAGAATGAAAAACTGTTTTTT. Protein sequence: CASSLGVQNEKLFF. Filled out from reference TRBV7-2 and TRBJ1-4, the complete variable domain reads GAGVSQSPSNKVTEKGKDVELRCDPISGHTALYWYRQSLGQGLEFLIYFQGNSAPDKSGLPSDRFSAERTGGSVSTLTIQRTQQEDSAVYLCASSLGVQNEKLFFGSGTQLSVL.

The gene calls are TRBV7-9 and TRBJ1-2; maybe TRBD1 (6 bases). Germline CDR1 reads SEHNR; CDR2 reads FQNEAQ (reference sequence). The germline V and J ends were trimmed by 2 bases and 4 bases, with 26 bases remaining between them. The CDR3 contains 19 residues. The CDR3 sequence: CASSLPRTVTDGSSYGYTF. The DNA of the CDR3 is TGTGCCAGCAGCTTACCTCGGACAGTTACCGATGGGTCTAGCTATGGCTACACCTTC.

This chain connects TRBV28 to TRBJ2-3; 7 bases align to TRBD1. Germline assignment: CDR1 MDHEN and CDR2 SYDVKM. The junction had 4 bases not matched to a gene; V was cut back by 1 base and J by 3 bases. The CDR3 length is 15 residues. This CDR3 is CASSLSRQGTDTQYF. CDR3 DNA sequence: TGTGCCAGCAGTTTATCCCGACAGGGAACAGATACGCAGTATTTT.

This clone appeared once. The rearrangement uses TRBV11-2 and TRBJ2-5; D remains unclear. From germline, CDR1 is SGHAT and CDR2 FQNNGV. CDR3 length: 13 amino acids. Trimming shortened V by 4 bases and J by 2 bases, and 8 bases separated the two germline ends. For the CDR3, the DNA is TGTGCCAGCAGCTCCGGGTTACAAGAGACCCAGTACTTC. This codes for CASSSGLQETQYF.

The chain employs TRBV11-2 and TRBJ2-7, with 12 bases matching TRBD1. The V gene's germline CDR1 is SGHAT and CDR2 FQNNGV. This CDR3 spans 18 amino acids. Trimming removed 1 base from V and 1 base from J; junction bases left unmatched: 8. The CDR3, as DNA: TGTGCCAGCAGCTTAGTGGGACAGGGGGCTCGCGGGTCCTACGAGCAGTACTTC. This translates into CASSLVGQGARGSYEQYF. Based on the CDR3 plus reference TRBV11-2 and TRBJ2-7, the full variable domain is EAGVAQSPRYKIIEKRQSVAFWCNPISGHATLYWYQQILGQGPKLLIQFQNNGVVDDSQLPKDRFSAERLKGVDSTLKIQPAKLEDSAVYLCASSLVGQGARGSYEQYFGPGTRLTVT.

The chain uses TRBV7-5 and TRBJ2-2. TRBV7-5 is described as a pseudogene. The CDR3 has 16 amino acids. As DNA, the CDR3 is TGTGTCAGAAGCTTAAAGGGATACTCGAACACCGGGGAGCTGTTTTTT. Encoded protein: CVRSLKGYSNTGELFF.

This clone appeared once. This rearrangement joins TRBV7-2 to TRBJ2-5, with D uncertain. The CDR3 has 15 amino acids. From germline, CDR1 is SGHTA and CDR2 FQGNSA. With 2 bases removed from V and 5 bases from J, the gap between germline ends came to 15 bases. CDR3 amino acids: CASSLLGSTGETQYF. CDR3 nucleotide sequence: TGTGCCAGCAGCTTATTGGGATCTACTGGGGAGACCCAGTACTTC.

The CDR3 sequence: CASSHPDGVLHF. The CDR3 region has the DNA TGTGCCAGCAGCCATCCGGACGGAGTTCTACACTTT. This chain uses TRBV7-9 with TRBJ1-6; D is unclear. The CDR3 contains 12 residues. Trimming took off 5 bases at V and 19 bases at J, with 18 bases between the two ends. Germline values: CDR1 SEHNR, CDR2 FQNEAQ (reference sequence).